One and the same sample provided the 6 T cell receptor beta chains below, sequenced in a study of T-cell reconstitution after alpha-beta-depleted transplantation in children. Preparing the TCRbeta library involved the use of unique molecular identifiers. TCRdb ran MiXCR on the PCR reads and lists one entry per CDR3 protein. The repertoire includes about 1,000,000 distinct CDR3 sequences, about 29% of them detected once, and more than 25% sits in the top ten. The source material was PBMCs, mostly from graft donor cells, sampled 360 days after TCRalphabeta/CD19-depleted stem cell transplant. These receptors came from a boy under three years old who had a stem cell transplant for SCID, so the T cells may come from the graft donor.

This clonotype was picked up many times. The V call is TRBV5-1, the J call TRBJ2-3, with 9 bases aligning to TRBD1. This CDR3 has 14 amino acids. V shed 6 bases and J 1 base; nucleotides not matched to a gene: 3. Germline V gives CDR1 SGHRS, CDR2 YFSETQ. The CDR3 DNA follows: TGCGCCAGCACCAGGACAGGGGGCACAGATACGCAGTATTTT. It is translated as CASTRTGGTDTQYF.

This clonotype was detected only a few times. J is TRBJ2-1 and V is TRBV6-5, with 7 bases that match TRBD2. Losses at the gene ends were 7 bases for V and 9 bases for J; bases not matched to a gene: 6. Looked up from germline, CDR1 is MNHEY and CDR2 is SVGAGI. The CDR3 covers 12 residues. The CDR3 is CASTPGGGEQFF. CDR3 coding DNA: TGTGCCAGCACCCCAGGCGGGGGTGAGCAGTTCTTC.

DNA for the CDR3: TGCAGTGCTAGAACGGCCCTAGCGGACAATGAGCAGTTCTTC. It translates to CSARTALADNEQFF. This rearrangement joins TRBV20-1 to TRBJ2-1, with 7 bases matching TRBD2. The V gene's germline CDR1 is DFQATT and CDR2 SNEGSKA (reference sequence). The CDR3 contains 14 residues. V dropped 2 bases and J dropped 5; count of bases not matched to a gene: 6.

The V call is TRBV12-5, the J call TRBJ2-5; D not certain. The ends were cut back, 7 bases at V and 5 bases at J, with 14 bases in the middle. Germline loops: CDR1 LGHNT, CDR2 FRNRAP. The CDR3 is 13 residues long. The CDR3 sequence is CASAPTKGETQYF. The CDR3 coding sequence is TGTGCTAGTGCCCCGACCAAGGGCGAGACCCAGTACTTC. The entire variable domain, with the rest obtained from reference TRBV12-5 and TRBJ2-5, is as follows: DARVTQTPRHKVTEMGQEVTMRCQPILGHNTVFWYRQTMMQGLELLAYFRNRAPLDDSGMPKDRFSAEMPDATLATLKIQPSEPRDSAVYFCASAPTKGETQYFGPGTRLLVL.

The chain carries TRBV12-3 or TRBV12-4 and TRBJ2-7; 7 bases line up with TRBD2. The V segment lost 6 bases and the J segment 6 bases; nucleotides outside the gene matches: 11. The CDR3 covers 14 residues. CDR3 sequence reads: CASRASGESPEQYF. The CDR3, as DNA: TGTGCCAGCAGAGCCAGCGGGGAGTCTCCCGAGCAGTACTTC.

The chain recombines TRBV7-3 with TRBJ2-3, with D tentatively TRBD2 (6 bases). Germline-derived CDR1 and CDR2 are SGHTA and FQGTGA. Trimming removed 0 bases at V and 4 bases at J, with 8 bases between. This CDR3 spans 14 amino acids. The CDR3, as DNA: TGTGCCAGCAGCTTAACGGGACTCCCAGATACGCAGTATTTT. This translates into CASSLTGLPDTQYF.